The next 10 T cell receptor beta chains were all read from a single sample in a study of Graves' ophthalmopathy and Graves' hyperthyroidism. CDR3 regions of TCR beta were amplified from RNA transcripts. Following a first-round RT-PCR that used HTBI primers, a second-round multiplex PCR was carried out. TCRdb re-analysed the multiplex PCR reads in MiXCR, keeping a single row per CDR3 protein. The sample records over a million distinct CDR3 sequences, about 36% being singletons. Sequences were obtained from peripheral blood or thyroid tissue (not recorded which). These receptors were taken from an adult man with Graves' hyperthyroidism.

Details on this clonotype: A much bigger clone sits one base away, suggesting this may be a read error. The conserved closing phenylalanine or tryptophan is absent in this CDR3, likely reflecting a read error. V and J are TRBV7-6 and TRBJ2-7; D is unclear. Trimming removed 5 bases at V and 0 bases at J, with 14 bases between. Germline V CDR1 and CDR2: SGHVS, FNYEAQ. This CDR3 contains 15 residues. In DNA form, the CDR3 reads TGTGCCAGCAGCCCAAGCGACTTGAGCTCCTACGAGCAGTACTCC. Its protein is CASSPSDLSSYEQYS.

This clonotype was counted a single time. This rearrangement joins TRBV6-5 to TRBJ2-3; D not resolved. Trimming removed 0 bases at V and 1 base at J, with 2 bases between. The CDR3 sequence is 13 residues long. Germline loops: CDR1 MNHEY, CDR2 SVGAGI. Here the CDR3 reads CASSYSCTDTQYF. CDR3 sequence (DNA): TGTGCCAGCAGTTACTCGTGCACAGATACGCAGTATTTT.

With regard to this clonotype: This may stem from a read error, because a much larger clone lies one nucleotide away. The chain has TRBV7-2 and TRBJ2-7; 16 nucleotides match TRBD2. The CDR3 totals 16 residues. The V gene's germline CDR1 is SGHTA and CDR2 FQGNSA. The CDR3 coding sequence is TGTGCCAGCAGCACCGGGACTAGCGGGAGGGCCTACGAGCATTACTTC. Amino acid sequence: CASSTGTSGRAYEHYF.

V and J are TRBV20-1 and TRBJ1-5; no definite D call. Deletions cut 4 bases from V and 5 bases from J, with 18 bases between. This CDR3 comprises 15 residues. The germline V gene encodes CDR1 DFQATT and CDR2 SNEGSKA (reference sequence). The CDR3 coding sequence is TGCAGTGCTAAGGGCACAAGATTTACCGATCAGCCCCAGCATTTT. It yields the protein CSAKGTRFTDQPQHF.

CDR3 DNA: TGTGCCAGCAGTCACCGCATCTCCTCCTACGAGCAGTACTTC. It translates to CASSHRISSYEQYF. The chain is built from TRBV27 and TRBJ2-7; D gene uncertain. V was trimmed by 5 bases and J by 0 bases, leaving 11 bases between them. Germline values: CDR1 MNHEY, CDR2 SMNVEV (reference sequence). CDR3 size: 14 residues.

This clonotype was picked up many times. This chain uses TRBV7-8 with TRBJ1-5, with TRBD1 identical over 7 bases. J was trimmed by 2 bases and V by 4 bases; bases with no gene match: 8. CDR1 is SGHVS and CDR2 is FQNEAQ in the germline V gene. The CDR3 runs to 16 residues. In DNA, the CDR3 is TGTGCCAGCAGCTCGAGGGGGCAGGGCCGCAATCAGCCCCAGCATTTT. Amino acids: CASSSRGQGRNQPQHF.

The chain joins TRBV18 to TRBJ1-2; D is uncertain. Germline CDR1 is KGHSH and CDR2 is LQKENI. This CDR3 spans 14 amino acids. V was trimmed by 0 bases and J by 2 bases, leaving 7 bases between them. In DNA, the CDR3 is TGTGCCAGCTCACCACCGGGAGACAACTATGGCTACACCTTC. This translates into CASSPPGDNYGYTF.

This chain uses TRBV12-3 or TRBV12-4 with TRBJ1-1, with D perhaps matching TRBD1 (6 bases). V gave up 6 bases and J gave up 1 base, with 12 bases separating them. This CDR3 contains 14 residues. The DNA of the CDR3 is TGTGCCAGCAGGGTCGGGGGGCGGAACACTGAAGCTTTCTTT. Translated, it gives CASRVGGRNTEAFF.

This clonotype was seen ten or more times. This rearrangement joins TRBV2 to TRBJ2-5, with 7 bases fitting TRBD1. Germline CDR1 SNHLY, CDR2 FYNNEI. CDR3 size: 14 residues. After removal of 2 bases from V and 5 bases from J, the junction contained 5 bases not matched to a gene. The CDR3 bases are TGTGCCAGCAGTGAAACCAGGGGGACGGAGACCCAGTACTTC. It is translated as CASSETRGTETQYF.

J is TRBJ1-2 and V is TRBV7-9; tentatively, D is TRBD1 (6 bases). Germline V gene sequence: CDR1 SEHNR, CDR2 FQNEAQ (reference sequence). This CDR3 has 16 amino acids. With 6 bases removed from V and 4 bases from J, the gap between germline ends came to 21 bases. CDR3 coding DNA: TGTGCCAGCAGTTTGCGGGTGCAGGGGACTTTCTATGGCTACACCTTC. It codes for CASSLRVQGTFYGYTF.